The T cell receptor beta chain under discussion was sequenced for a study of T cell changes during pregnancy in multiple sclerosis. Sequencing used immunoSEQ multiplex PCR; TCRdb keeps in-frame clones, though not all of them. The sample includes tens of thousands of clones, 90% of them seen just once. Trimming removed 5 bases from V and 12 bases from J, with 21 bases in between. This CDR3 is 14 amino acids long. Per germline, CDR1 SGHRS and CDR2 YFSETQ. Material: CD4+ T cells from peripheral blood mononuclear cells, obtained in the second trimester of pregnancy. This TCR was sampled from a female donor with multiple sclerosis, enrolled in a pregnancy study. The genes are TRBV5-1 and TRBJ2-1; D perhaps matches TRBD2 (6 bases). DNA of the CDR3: TGCGCCAGCAGTACAGTCTCCATAGCGCGGGGGCAGTTCTTC. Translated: CASSTVSIARGQFF.